This T cell receptor beta chain was profiled in a study of T cells in Graves' hyperthyroidism and ophthalmopathy. Trimming took 5 bases from V and 7 from J, leaving 18 bases between them. In germline, CDR1 is SNHLY, CDR2 FYNNEI. There are 14 residues in the CDR3. This clonotype was counted ten times or more. Template material for amplifying TCR beta CDR3 regions consisted of RNA transcripts. A set of HTBI primers served as the primers for a first-round RT-PCR of the TCR CDR3. MiXCR, applied by TCRdb to the multiplex PCR reads, yields one record per CDR3 protein. This sample has about 570,000 distinct CDR3 sequences, with about 43% found just once.

This clonotype was obtained from an adult woman with Graves' disease, either hyperthyroidism or ophthalmopathy (not recorded which). The chain carries TRBV2 and TRBJ2-7; D might be TRBD2 (5 bases). Sample: peripheral blood or thyroid tissue (not recorded which). CDR3 loop: CASSTGPGMMEQYF. DNA for the CDR3: TGTGCCAGCAGTACCGGACCGGGAATGATGGAGCAGTACTTC.